This T cell receptor beta chain was recorded in a study of PD-1 blockade in classical Hodgkin lymphoma. Every single patient, without exception, relapsed after autologous stem cell transplantation, and brentuximab vedotin exposure varied. The repertoire was sequenced with immunoSEQ multiplex PCR; TCRdb's copy has only in-frame clones and lacks some. In the table there are about 93,000 clones, about nine tenths of which are singletons. Overall study results and limits: Diversity in CD4+ TCRs, unlike that measured in CD8+ TCRs, had risen significantly by C4D1. Factors driving the repertoire differences, possibly disease activity or prior therapy, remain undefined.

About this clone: What it binds is unknown.

Specimen: peripheral blood mononuclear cells (PBMCs), collected before the second cycle of nivolumab. The receptor's source is a human donor with classical Hodgkin lymphoma.

The CDR3 region has the DNA TGCAGCGCGTGGACAGGGGTCACAGATACGCAGTATTTT. Its translation is CSAWTGVTDTQYF. The chain uses TRBV29-1 and TRBJ2-3; 9 bases agree with TRBD1. V trimming: 7 bases; J trimming: 2 bases; junction bases outside the gene matches: 4. The CDR3 sequence is 13 residues long. Germline CDR1 and CDR2: SQVTM and ANQGSEA.